One sample yielded the 10 T cell receptor beta chains listed below, sequenced in a study of blood T cell repertoires in COVID-19. Only in-frame clones appear in the TCRdb table, and some are missing; sequencing was by immunoSEQ multiplex PCR. The repertoire holds about 150,000 clones, with 80% as singletons. The sample comprised peripheral blood. These receptors came from a woman in her forties or fifties with acute or convalescent COVID-19.

This chain joins TRBV7-9 and TRBJ1-1; the match to TRBD1 covers 10 bases. Germline loops: CDR1 SEHNR, CDR2 FQNEAQ (reference sequence). Trimming removed 5 bases from V and 5 bases from J; junction bases left unmatched: 11. The CDR3 totals 16 residues. In nucleotides, the CDR3 is TGTGCCAGCAGCCCCGGGACAGGGGACCGGTGGACTGAAGCTTTCTTT. Its protein product is CASSPGTGDRWTEAFF.

The chain recombines TRBV19 with TRBJ2-5; perhaps TRBD2 as D (7 bases). Germline V gives CDR1 LNHDA, CDR2 SQIVND (reference sequence). V lost 3 bases to trimming and J lost 5 bases, with 16 bases between them. There are 15 residues in the CDR3. Here the CDR3 reads CASSIGTTGRETQYF. The CDR3 DNA reads TGTGCCAGTAGTATTGGGACTACAGGGAGGGAGACCCAGTACTTC.

The chain is built from TRBV9 and TRBJ2-1, with TRBD1 as a possible D gene (6 bases). CDR1 SGDLS and CDR2 YYNGEE come from the germline V gene. The CDR3 totals 16 residues. V was trimmed by 5 bases and J by 3 bases, leaving 18 bases between them. CDR3 region: CASRPGQREGYNEQFF. The CDR3, as DNA: TGTGCCAGCAGACCCGGACAGAGAGAAGGCTACAATGAGCAGTTCTTC. Supplemented by reference TRBV9 and TRBJ2-1, the full variable domain reads DSGVTQTPKHLITATGQRVTLRCSPRSGDLSVYWYQQSLDQGLQFLIQYYNGEERAKGNILERFSAQQFPDLHSELNLSSLELGDSALYFCASRPGQREGYNEQFFGPGTRLTVL.

The J gene is TRBJ2-2, the V gene TRBV28; TRBD1 aligns across 8 bases. Germline V CDR1 and CDR2: MDHEN, SYDVKM. The ends lost 6 bases at V and 5 bases at J; junction bases unmatched: 2. The CDR3 is made up of 13 amino acids. CDR3 in DNA: TGTGCCAGCAGAACAGGGGGGACCGGGGAGCTGTTTTTT. Its translation is CASRTGGTGELFF.

V is TRBV19 and J is TRBJ1-2, with D possibly being TRBD1 (5 bases). CDR3 length: 16 residues. Between the trimmed V and J ends, which lost 3 bases and 0 bases, there was a span of 14 bases. Germline V gene lookup returns CDR1 LNHDA and CDR2 SQIVND (reference sequence). The CDR3 bases are TGTGCCAGTAGTATGGCGCGGGACTTAGCTAACTATGGCTACACCTTC. It codes for CASSMARDLANYGYTF.

V is TRBV3-1 (or the pseudogene TRBV3-2) and J is TRBJ1-2, with a tentative D call TRBD1 (5 bases). Germline CDR1 reads LGHDT; CDR2 reads YNNKEL (reference sequence). Trimming removed 1 base from V and 4 bases from J, with 13 bases in between. This CDR3 comprises 15 residues. This CDR3 reads CASSQALNQGYGYTF. The CDR3 DNA reads TGTGCCAGCAGCCAAGCCCTGAACCAGGGCTATGGCTACACCTTC.

The chain employs TRBV6-2 or TRBV6-3 and TRBJ2-1; D gene uncertain. Germline loops: CDR1 MNHEY, CDR2 SVGEGT. V gave up 0 bases and J gave up 10 bases, with 22 bases separating them. CDR3 length: 17 residues. The CDR3 is CASSYSISSTTSGEQFF. The CDR3 nucleotides read TGTGCCAGCAGTTACTCGATTTCCTCCACCACCTCTGGCGAGCAGTTCTTC.

This chain links TRBV18 with TRBJ2-2, with a tentative D call TRBD1 (5 bases). The germline V gene encodes CDR1 KGHSH and CDR2 LQKENI. The CDR3 is 15 amino acids. Trimming took off 4 bases at V and 6 bases at J, with 15 bases between the two ends. CDR3 in DNA: TGTGCCAGCTCACAGTCGACAGCTGGGGCCGGGGAGCTGTTTTTT. It encodes CASSQSTAGAGELFF.

The genes are TRBV5-6 and TRBJ1-1; TRBD1 aligns across 8 bases. The CDR3 runs 14 residues. Germline V gene lookup returns CDR1 SGHDT and CDR2 YYEEEE. J gave up 11 bases and V 5 bases, and 14 bases lay outside the gene matches. CDR3 sequence (DNA): TGTGCCAGCAGACAGGACAGGGCCAGGGTGAAGGCTTTCTTT. Encoded protein: CASRQDRARVKAFF.

The V call is TRBV30, the J call TRBJ1-2; 8 positions agree with TRBD1. The V gene end was trimmed by 0 bases and the J gene end by 9 bases; junction bases not matched to a gene: 6. The CDR3 is 13 amino acids. CDR1 is GTSNPN, CDR2 SVGIG, per germline (reference sequence). The CDR3, as DNA: TGTGCCTGGAGTGTAGGCGGACAGGGTCGCTACACCTTC. As protein: CAWSVGGQGRYTF.